The rows below give T cell receptor beta chains drawn from one sample of a study of T cells in Graves' hyperthyroidism and ophthalmopathy. Each CDR3 protein is one row after TCRdb ran MiXCR on the multiplex PCR reads. This sample has about 640,000 distinct CDR3 sequences, with under 25% found just once. Sequenced: blood. These receptors were taken from a man aged 25-45 years with Graves' ophthalmopathy. Both conserved end residues are part of each CDR3. D genes are given only for firm matches. Clone size is shown for a subset of rows, as once, few, many or a class of expanded clone.

j_call	clone_size	cdr3_length	v_call	d_call	cdr3_aa	cdr3_nt
TRBJ2-4	NA	17	TRBV18	NA	CASSPLQGKGAKNIQYF	TGTGCCAGCTCACCACTGCAGGGAAAGGGGGCCAAAAACATTCAGTACTTC
TRBJ1-4	few	14	TRBV27	TRBD1	CASSLTGLGEKLFF	TGTGCCAGCAGCCTGACAGGGTTGGGTGAAAAACTGTTTTTT
TRBJ2-1	few	14	TRBV10-3	TRBD1	CAISPFGTDNEQFF	TGTGCCATCAGTCCTTTCGGGACAGACAATGAGCAGTTCTTC
TRBJ1-2	NA	10	TRBV30	NA	CAWGSRIPTF	TGTGCCTGGGGAAGTAGGATTCCCACCTTC
TRBJ2-1	few	14	TRBV19	TRBD1	CASSNTGGINEQFF	TGTGCCAGTAGTAACACAGGGGGGATCAATGAGCAGTTCTTC
TRBJ2-7	few	14	TRBV7-9	NA	CASSLDQGLYEQYF	TGTGCCAGCAGCTTAGACCAGGGACTCTACGAGCAGTACTTC
TRBJ2-3	NA	15	TRBV7-7	TRBD2	CASSSGLATTDTQYF	TGTGCTAGCAGTTCCGGACTAGCGACCACAGATACGCAGTATTTT
TRBJ2-1	many	15	TRBV28	TRBD2	CAGQSGTSGSPEQFF	TGTGCCGGCCAATCCGGGACTAGCGGGAGTCCTGAGCAGTTCTTC
TRBJ2-1	few	16	TRBV14	TRBD2	CASSVTSGRLYNEQFF	TGTGCCAGCAGTGTGACTAGCGGGAGGCTCTACAATGAGCAGTTCTTC
TRBJ2-2	NA	15	TRBV28	TRBD1	CASSLAGGFTGELFF	TGTGCCAGCAGTTTGGCAGGGGGTTTCACCGGGGAGCTGTTTTTT
TRBJ2-7	few	15	TRBV28	TRBD1	CASDEDRAHPYEQYF	TGTGCCAGCGACGAGGACAGGGCCCACCCCTACGAGCAGTACTTC
TRBJ2-7	many	13	TRBV7-8	NA	CASSLGALKEQYF	TGTGCCAGCAGCTTAGGTGCTCTCAAGGAGCAGTACTTC
TRBJ1-3	few	16	TRBV3-1	NA	CASSPGVRSRGNTIYF	TGTGCCAGCAGCCCGGGGGTGCGGTCGAGAGGAAACACCATATATTTT
TRBJ2-6	few	18	TRBV20-1	TRBD1	CSARDQGQGARGLLVLTF	TGCAGTGCTAGAGATCAGGGACAGGGGGCGAGGGGCCTCTTGGTCCTGACTTTC
TRBJ2-5	few	16	TRBV20-1	TRBD2	CSAPGGTSVARETQYF	TGCAGTGCCCCCGGAGGGACTAGCGTGGCCCGGGAGACCCAGTACTTC
TRBJ2-7	many	14	TRBV5-1	TRBD1	CASSLKDRGYEQYF	TGCGCCAGCAGCTTGAAGGACAGGGGCTACGAGCAGTACTTC
TRBJ1-6	NA	13	TRBV28	NA	CASSLRGNSPLHF	TGTGCCAGCAGTCTCAGGGGAAATTCACCCCTCCACTTT
TRBJ2-1	NA	16	TRBV27	NA	CASSLSWMALAYEQFF	TGTGCCAGCAGTTTATCCTGGATGGCACTAGCCTATGAGCAGTTCTTC
TRBJ2-1	NA	14	TRBV20-1	NA	CSARQRMTDNEQFF	TGCAGTGCTCGCCAGCGGATGACCGACAATGAGCAGTTCTTC
TRBJ2-2	few	15	TRBV28	TRBD2	CATRLAGANTGELFF	TGTGCCACGAGGCTAGCGGGAGCCAACACCGGGGAGCTGTTTTTT
TRBJ1-1	NA	15	TRBV5-1	NA	CASSLSPPMNTEAFF	TGCGCCAGCAGCTTGTCCCCCCCCATGAACACTGAAGCTTTCTTT
TRBJ2-5	many	17	TRBV7-2	NA	CASSAITSLLRGETQYF	TGTGCCAGCAGCGCCATCACTAGCTTACTGAGGGGGGAGACCCAGTACTTC